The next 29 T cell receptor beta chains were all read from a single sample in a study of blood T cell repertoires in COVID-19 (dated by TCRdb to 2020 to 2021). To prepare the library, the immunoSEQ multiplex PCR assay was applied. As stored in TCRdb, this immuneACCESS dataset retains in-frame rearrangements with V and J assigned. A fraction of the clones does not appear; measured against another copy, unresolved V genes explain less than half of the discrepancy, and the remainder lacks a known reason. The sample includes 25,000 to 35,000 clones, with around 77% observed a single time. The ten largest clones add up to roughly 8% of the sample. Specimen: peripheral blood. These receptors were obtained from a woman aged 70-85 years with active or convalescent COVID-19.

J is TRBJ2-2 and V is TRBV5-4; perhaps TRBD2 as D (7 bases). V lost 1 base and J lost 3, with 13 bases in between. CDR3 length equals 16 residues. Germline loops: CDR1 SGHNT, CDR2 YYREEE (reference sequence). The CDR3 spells CASSLFRGAHTGELFF. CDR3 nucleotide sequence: TGTGCCAGCAGCTTGTTCCGGGGGGCCCACACCGGGGAGCTGTTTTTT.

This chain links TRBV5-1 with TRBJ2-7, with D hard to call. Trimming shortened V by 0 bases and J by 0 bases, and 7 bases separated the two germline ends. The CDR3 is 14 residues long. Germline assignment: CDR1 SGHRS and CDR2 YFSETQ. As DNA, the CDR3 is TGCGCCAGCAGCTTGGGCCAGTTCTCCTACGAGCAGTACTTC. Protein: CASSLGQFSYEQYF.

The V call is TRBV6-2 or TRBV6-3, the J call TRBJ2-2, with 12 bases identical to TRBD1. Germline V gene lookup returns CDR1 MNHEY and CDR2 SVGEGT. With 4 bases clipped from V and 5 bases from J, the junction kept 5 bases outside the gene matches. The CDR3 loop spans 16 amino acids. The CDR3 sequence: CASSSGTGGNTGELFF. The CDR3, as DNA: TGTGCCAGCAGTTCCGGGACAGGGGGCAATACCGGGGAGCTGTTTTTT.

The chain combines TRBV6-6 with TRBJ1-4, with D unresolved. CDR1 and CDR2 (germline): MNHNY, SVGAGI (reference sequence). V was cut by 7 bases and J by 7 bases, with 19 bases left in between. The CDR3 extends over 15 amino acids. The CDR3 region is CASTLAGSKSEKLFF. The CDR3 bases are TGTGCCAGCACCCTGGCGGGCTCCAAGAGTGAAAAACTGTTTTTT.

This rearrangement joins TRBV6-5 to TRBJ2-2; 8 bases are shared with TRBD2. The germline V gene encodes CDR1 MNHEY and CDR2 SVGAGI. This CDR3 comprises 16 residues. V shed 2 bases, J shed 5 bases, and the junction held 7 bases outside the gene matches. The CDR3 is CASSYPGLAKTGELFF. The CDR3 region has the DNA TGTGCCAGCAGTTACCCAGGACTAGCTAAAACCGGGGAGCTGTTTTTT.

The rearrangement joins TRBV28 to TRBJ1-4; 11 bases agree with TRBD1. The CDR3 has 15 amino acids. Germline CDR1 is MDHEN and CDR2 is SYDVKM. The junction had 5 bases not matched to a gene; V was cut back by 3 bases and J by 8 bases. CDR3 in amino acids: CASSFGTGGWEKLFF. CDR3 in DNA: TGTGCCAGCAGTTTTGGGACAGGGGGATGGGAAAAACTGTTTTTT.

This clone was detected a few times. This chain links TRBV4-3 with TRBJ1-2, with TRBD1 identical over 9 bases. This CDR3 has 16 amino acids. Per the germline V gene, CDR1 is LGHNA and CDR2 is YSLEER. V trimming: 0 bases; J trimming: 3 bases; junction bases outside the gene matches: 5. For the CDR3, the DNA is TGCGCCAGCAGCCAAGACCCGACAGGGGGTTACTATGGCTACACCTTC. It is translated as CASSQDPTGGYYGYTF.

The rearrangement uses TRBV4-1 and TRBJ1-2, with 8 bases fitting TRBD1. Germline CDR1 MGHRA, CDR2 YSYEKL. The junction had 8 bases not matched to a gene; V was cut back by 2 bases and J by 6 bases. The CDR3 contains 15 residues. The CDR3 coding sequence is TGCGCCAGCAGCCAAAGGATACAGGGGGGCGATGGCTACACCTTC. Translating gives CASSQRIQGGDGYTF.

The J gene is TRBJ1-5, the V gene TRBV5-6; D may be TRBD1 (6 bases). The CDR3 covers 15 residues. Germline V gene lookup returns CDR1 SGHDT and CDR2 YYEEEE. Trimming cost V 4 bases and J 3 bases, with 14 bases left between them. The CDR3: CASSDARGPNQPQHF. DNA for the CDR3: TGTGCCAGCAGCGACGCCAGGGGCCCCAATCAGCCCCAGCATTTT.

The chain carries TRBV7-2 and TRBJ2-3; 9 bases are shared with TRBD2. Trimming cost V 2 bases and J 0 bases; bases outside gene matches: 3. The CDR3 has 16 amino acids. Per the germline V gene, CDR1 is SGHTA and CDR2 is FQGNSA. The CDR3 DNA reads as TGTGCCAGCAGCTTAAACAGCGGGGGGAGCACAGATACGCAGTATTTT. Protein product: CASSLNSGGSTDTQYF.

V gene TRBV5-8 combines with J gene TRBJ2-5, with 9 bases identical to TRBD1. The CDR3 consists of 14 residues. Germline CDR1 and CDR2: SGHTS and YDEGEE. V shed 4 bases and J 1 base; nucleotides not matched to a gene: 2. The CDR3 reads CASSPGQGQETQYF. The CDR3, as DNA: TGTGCCAGCAGCCCGGGACAGGGCCAAGAGACCCAGTACTTC.

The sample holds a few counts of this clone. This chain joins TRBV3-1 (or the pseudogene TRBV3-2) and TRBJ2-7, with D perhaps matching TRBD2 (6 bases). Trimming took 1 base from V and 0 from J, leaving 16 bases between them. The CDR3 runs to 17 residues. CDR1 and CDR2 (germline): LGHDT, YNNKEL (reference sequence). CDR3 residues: CASSQVWRAGGSYEQYF. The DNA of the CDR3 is TGTGCCAGCAGCCAAGTATGGAGGGCTGGGGGCTCCTACGAGCAGTACTTC.

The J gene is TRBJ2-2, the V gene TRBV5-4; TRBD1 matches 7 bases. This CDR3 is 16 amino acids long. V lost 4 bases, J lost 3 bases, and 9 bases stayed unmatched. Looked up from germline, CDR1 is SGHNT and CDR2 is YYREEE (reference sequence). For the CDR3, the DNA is TGTGCCAGCAGCCCCGGACAGGTGGCGGACACCGGGGAGCTGTTTTTT. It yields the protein CASSPGQVADTGELFF.

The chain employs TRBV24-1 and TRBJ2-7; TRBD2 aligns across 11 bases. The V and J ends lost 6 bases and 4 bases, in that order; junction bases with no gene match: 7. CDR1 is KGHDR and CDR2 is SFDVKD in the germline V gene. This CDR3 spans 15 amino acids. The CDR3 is CATSTSGSVSYEQYF. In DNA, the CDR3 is TGTGCCACCAGTACTAGCGGGAGTGTCTCTTACGAGCAGTACTTC.

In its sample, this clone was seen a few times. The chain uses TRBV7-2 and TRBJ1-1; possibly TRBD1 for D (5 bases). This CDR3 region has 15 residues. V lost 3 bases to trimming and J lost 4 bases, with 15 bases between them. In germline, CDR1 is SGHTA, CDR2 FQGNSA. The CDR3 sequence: CASSLGSGASTEAFF. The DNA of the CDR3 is TGTGCCAGCAGCTTGGGGTCTGGGGCGAGCACTGAAGCTTTCTTT.

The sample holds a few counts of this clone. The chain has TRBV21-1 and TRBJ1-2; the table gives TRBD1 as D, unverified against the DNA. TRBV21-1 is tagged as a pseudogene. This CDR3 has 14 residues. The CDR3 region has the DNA TGTGCCAGCAGCTCGGACAGATGCAACTATGGCTACACCTTC. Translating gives CASSSDRCNYGYTF.

This CDR3 reads CASSPPGLAGGAEANTGELFF. CDR3 bases: TGTGCCAGCTCACCCCCAGGACTAGCGGGAGGGGCTGAAGCGAACACCGGGGAGCTGTTTTTT. The genes are TRBV18 and TRBJ2-2; 15 bases align to TRBD2. V lost 3 bases, J lost 0 bases, and 11 bases stayed unmatched. The germline V gene has CDR1 KGHSH and CDR2 LQKENI. This CDR3 is 21 amino acids long.

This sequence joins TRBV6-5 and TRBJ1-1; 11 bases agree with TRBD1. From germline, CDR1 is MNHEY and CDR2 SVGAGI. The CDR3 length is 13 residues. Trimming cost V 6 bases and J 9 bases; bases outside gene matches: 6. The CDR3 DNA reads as TGTGCCAGCAGGCGGACAGGGGGCAATAAAGCTTTCTTT. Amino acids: CASRRTGGNKAFF.

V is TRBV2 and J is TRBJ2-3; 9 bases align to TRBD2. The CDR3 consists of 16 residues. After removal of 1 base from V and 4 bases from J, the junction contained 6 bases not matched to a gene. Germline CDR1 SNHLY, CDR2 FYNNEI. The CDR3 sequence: CASSEGLAGLADTQYF. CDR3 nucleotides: TGTGCCAGCAGTGAAGGCCTAGCGGGACTGGCAGATACGCAGTATTTT. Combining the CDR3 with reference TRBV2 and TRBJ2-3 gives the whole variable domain EPEVTQTPSHQVTQMGQEVILRCVPISNHLYFYWYRQILGQKVEFLVSFYNNEISEKSEIFDDQFSVERPDGSNFTLKIRSTKLEDSAMYFCASSEGLAGLADTQYFGPGTRLTVL.

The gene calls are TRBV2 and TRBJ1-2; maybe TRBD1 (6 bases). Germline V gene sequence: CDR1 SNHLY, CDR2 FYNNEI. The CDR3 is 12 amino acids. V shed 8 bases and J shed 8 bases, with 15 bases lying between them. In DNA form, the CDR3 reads TGTGCCAGCTACAGGGTGAAGGGAGGCTACACCTTC. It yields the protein CASYRVKGGYTF.

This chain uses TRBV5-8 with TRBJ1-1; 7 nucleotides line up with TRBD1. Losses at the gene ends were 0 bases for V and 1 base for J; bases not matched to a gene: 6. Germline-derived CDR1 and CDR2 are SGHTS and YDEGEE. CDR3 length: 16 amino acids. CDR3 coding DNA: TGTGCCAGCAGCTTGGGGACCGGGACAGCGAACACTGAAGCTTTCTTT. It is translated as CASSLGTGTANTEAFF.

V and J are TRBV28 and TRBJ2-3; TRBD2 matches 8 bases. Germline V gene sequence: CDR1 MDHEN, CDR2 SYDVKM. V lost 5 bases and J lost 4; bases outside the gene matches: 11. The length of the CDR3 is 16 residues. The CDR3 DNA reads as TGTGCCAGCAGTCCTACGGCGGGAGGTCGCGCAGATACGCAGTATTTT. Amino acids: CASSPTAGGRADTQYF. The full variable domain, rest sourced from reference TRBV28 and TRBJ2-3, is DVKVTQSSRYLVKRTGEKVFLECVQDMDHENMFWYRQDPGLGLRLIYFSYDVKMKEKGDIPEGYSVSREKKERFSLILESASTNQTSMYLCASSPTAGGRADTQYFGPGTRLTVL.

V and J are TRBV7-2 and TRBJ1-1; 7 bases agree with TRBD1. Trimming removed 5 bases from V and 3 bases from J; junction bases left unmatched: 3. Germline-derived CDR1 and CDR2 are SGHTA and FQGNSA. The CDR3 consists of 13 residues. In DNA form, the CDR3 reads TGTGCCAGCAGCGGGGACAGCTACACTGAAGCTTTCTTT. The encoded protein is CASSGDSYTEAFF.

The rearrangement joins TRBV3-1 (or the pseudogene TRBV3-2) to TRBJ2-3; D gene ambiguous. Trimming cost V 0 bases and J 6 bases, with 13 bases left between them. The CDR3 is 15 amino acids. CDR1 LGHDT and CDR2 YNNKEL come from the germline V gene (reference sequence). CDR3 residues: CASSQEGTARDTQYF. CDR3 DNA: TGTGCCAGCAGCCAAGAAGGAACCGCGCGGGATACGCAGTATTTT.

The CDR3, as DNA: TGTGCCATCAGTAGGAGACAGGGGGTCGAAGAGACCCAGTACTTC. As protein: CAISRRQGVEETQYF. The chain uses TRBV10-3 and TRBJ2-5; 9 bases fit TRBD1. The germline gives CDR1 ENHRY, CDR2 SYGVKD. This CDR3 is built from 15 residues. After removal of 5 bases from V and 3 bases from J, the junction contained 7 bases not matched to a gene.

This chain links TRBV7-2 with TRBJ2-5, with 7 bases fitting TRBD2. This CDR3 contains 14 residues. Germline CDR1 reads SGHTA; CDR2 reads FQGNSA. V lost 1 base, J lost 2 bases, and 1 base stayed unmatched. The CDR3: CASSLELAQETQYF. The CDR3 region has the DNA TGTGCCAGCAGCTTAGAACTAGCGCAAGAGACCCAGTACTTC.

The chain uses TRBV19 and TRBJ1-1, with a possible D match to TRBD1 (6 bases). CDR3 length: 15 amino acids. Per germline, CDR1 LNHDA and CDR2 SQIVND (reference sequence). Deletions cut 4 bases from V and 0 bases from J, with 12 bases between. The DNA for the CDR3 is TGTGCCAGTAGTAAGAGGTGGACAGTGAACACTGAAGCTTTCTTT. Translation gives CASSKRWTVNTEAFF.

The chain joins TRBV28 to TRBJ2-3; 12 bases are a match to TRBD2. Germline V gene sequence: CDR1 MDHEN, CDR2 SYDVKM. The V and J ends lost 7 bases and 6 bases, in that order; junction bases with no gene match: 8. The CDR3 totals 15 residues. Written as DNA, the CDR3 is TGTGCCAGCATGCTAAGGACTAGCGGGGCGGATACGCAGTATTTT. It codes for CASMLRTSGADTQYF.

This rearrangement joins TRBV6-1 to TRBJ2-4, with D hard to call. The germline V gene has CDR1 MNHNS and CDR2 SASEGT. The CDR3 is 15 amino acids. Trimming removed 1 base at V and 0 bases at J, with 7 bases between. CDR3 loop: CASSEVTEAKNIQYF. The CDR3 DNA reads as TGTGCCAGCAGTGAAGTTACAGAAGCCAAAAACATTCAGTACTTC.